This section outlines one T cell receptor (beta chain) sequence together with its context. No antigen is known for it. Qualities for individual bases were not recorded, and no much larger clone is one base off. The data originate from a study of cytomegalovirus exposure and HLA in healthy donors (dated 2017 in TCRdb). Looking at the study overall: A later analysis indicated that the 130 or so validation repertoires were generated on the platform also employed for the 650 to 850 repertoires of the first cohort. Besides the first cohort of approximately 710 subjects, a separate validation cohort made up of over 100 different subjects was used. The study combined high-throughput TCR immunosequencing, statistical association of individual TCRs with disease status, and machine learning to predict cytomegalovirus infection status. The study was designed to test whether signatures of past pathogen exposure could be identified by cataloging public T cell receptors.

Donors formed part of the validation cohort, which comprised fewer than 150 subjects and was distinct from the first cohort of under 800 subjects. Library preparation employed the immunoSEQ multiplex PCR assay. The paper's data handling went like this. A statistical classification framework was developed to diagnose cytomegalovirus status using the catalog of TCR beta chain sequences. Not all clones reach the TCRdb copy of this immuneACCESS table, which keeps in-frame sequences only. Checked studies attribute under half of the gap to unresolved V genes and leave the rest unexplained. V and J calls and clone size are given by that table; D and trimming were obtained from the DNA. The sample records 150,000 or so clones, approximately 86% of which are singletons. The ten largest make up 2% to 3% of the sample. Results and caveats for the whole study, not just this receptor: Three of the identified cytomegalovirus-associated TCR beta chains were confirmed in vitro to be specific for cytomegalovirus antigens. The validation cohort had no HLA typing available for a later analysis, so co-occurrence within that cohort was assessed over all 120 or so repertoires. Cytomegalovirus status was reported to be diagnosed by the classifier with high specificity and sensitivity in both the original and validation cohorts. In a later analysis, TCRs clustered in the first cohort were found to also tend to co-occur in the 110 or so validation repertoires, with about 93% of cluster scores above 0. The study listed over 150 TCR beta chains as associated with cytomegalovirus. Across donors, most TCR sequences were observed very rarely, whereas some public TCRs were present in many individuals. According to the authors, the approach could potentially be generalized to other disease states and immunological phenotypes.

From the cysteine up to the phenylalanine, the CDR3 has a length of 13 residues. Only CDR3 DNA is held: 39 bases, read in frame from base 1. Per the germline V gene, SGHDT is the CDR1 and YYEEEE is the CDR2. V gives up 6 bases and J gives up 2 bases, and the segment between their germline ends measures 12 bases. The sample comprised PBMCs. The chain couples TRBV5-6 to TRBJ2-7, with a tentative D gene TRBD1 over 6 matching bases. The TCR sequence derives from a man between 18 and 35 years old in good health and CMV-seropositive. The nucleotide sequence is TGTGCCAGCAACACAGGGAACACCTACGAGCAGTACTTC. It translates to CASNTGNTYEQYF.